This T cell receptor (beta chain) is drawn from a study of blood T cells in healthy people across ages. Notes on the study in general: Naive T cell percentage by flow cytometry tracked strongly with beta diversity.

About this clonotype: Its antigen is currently unknown.

Primed by a sample-barcoded 5' primer and a J-beta primer mix, a second PCR proceeded for about 6 to 11 cycles. TCRdb independently ran MiXCR on the 5' RACE reads; one entry per CDR3 protein. The top ten hold 20% to 25% of the sample, which has almost 800,000 distinct CDR3 sequences, roughly 50% seen once. Sequencing was done on a sample of blood. This TCR came from a man aged 25-40 years in good health.

This chain's CDR3 is CASSPRGTNTQETQYF. Written as DNA, the CDR3 is TGTGCCAGCTCACCACGGGGGACAAATACTCAAGAGACCCAGTACTTC. The chain is built from TRBV18 and TRBJ2-5; D is possibly TRBD1 (6 bases). Looked up from germline, CDR1 is KGHSH and CDR2 is LQKENI. Trimming cost V 1 base and J 2 bases, with 14 bases left between them. The CDR3 runs to 16 residues.